These 14 T cell receptor beta chains share one sample of origin, sequenced in a study of blood T cell repertoires in COVID-19. Sequenced by immunoSEQ multiplex PCR; TCRdb stores in-frame clones only, minus some. Here the sample spans about 350,000 clones, roughly 87% being singletons. Sequencing was performed on PBMCs or T cells enriched from blood (not recorded which). Receptors originate from a woman aged 30 to 39 who had recovered from COVID-19.

This chain joins TRBV9 and TRBJ1-2, with D possibly being TRBD1 (5 bases). Germline V gene data show CDR1 as SGDLS and CDR2 as YYNGEE. Trimming shortened V by 5 bases and J by 4 bases, and 15 bases separated the two germline ends. CDR3 length: 14 residues. The CDR3 DNA follows: TGTGCCAGCAGTGAATGGGGGGGGAGCTATGGCTACACCTTC. Amino acid sequence: CASSEWGGSYGYTF. The full variable domain, in which reference TRBV9 and TRBJ1-2 provide the parts outside the CDR3, is DSGVTQTPKHLITATGQRVTLRCSPRSGDLSVYWYQQSLDQGLQFLIQYYNGEERAKGNILERFSAQQFPDLHSELNLSSLELGDSALYFCASSEWGGSYGYTFGSGTRLTVV.

This clone has ten or more counts. The chain recombines TRBV19 with TRBJ1-1; a weak D match, TRBD1 (5 bases). Germline V gene lookup returns CDR1 LNHDA and CDR2 SQIVND (reference sequence). The CDR3 has 13 amino acids. V was pared by 7 bases and J by 5 bases, with 14 bases between. The CDR3 protein is CASISGQRTEAFF. The CDR3 DNA reads TGTGCCAGTATTTCAGGGCAGAGGACTGAAGCTTTCTTT.

The chain links TRBV5-6 to TRBJ1-2; 7 bases align to TRBD1. The CDR3 consists of 14 residues. Germline CDR1 SGHDT, CDR2 YYEEEE. Unmatched junction bases numbered 6, after V lost 1 base and J lost 6 bases. In nucleotides, the CDR3 is TGTGCCAGCAGCTTGATAGACAGGGAAAATGGCTACACCTTC. Amino acid sequence: CASSLIDRENGYTF.

This clone was counted a single time. The chain links TRBV5-1 to TRBJ2-5; the D gene is possibly TRBD2 (5 bases). The CDR3 is made up of 14 amino acids. Germline V gives CDR1 SGHRS, CDR2 YFSETQ. Trimming took off 4 bases at V and 2 bases at J, with 12 bases between the two ends. As DNA, the CDR3 is TGCGCCAGCAGCCCTGGACTTACACAAGAGACCCAGTACTTC. Its protein is CASSPGLTQETQYF.

The J gene is TRBJ2-4, the V gene TRBV13; D not resolved. CDR1 is PRHDT and CDR2 is FYEKMQ in the germline V gene (reference sequence). The germline V and J ends were trimmed by 5 bases and 0 bases, with 11 bases remaining between them. The CDR3 sequence is 15 residues long. The CDR3 spells CASSEQILAKNIQYF. The CDR3 DNA follows: TGTGCCAGCAGCGAACAGATACTAGCCAAAAACATTCAGTACTTC. The full variable domain, in which reference TRBV13 and TRBJ2-4 provide the parts outside the CDR3, is AAGVIQSPRHLIKEKRETATLKCYPIPRHDTVYWYQQGPGQDPQFLISFYEKMQSDKGSIPDRFSAQQFSDYHSELNMSSLELGDSALYFCASSEQILAKNIQYFGAGTRLSVL.

The chain links TRBV27 to TRBJ1-4, with TRBD1 matching 9 bases. Losses at the gene ends were 6 bases for V and 8 bases for J; bases not matched to a gene: 7. Germline V gives CDR1 MNHEY, CDR2 SMNVEV (reference sequence). The CDR3 spans 14 residues. The chain's CDR3 is CASRPGTGPEKLFF. As DNA, the CDR3 is TGTGCCAGCAGACCCGGGACAGGGCCCGAAAAACTGTTTTTT.

The V call is TRBV9, the J call TRBJ1-4; 7 bases match TRBD1. V lost 2 bases to trimming and J lost 3 bases; unmatched junction nucleotides: 7. Germline lookup yields CDR1 SGDLS and CDR2 YYNGEE. This CDR3 comprises 16 residues. The CDR3 DNA reads TGTGCCAGCAGCGTTTCAGGGGGGATCTCTAATGAAAAACTGTTTTTT. This codes for CASSVSGGISNEKLFF.

The chain has TRBV11-3 and TRBJ2-2, with TRBD2 matching 9 bases. The CDR3 is 16 amino acids. V shed 5 bases, J shed 0 bases, and the junction held 4 bases outside the gene matches. The germline V gene encodes CDR1 SGHNT and CDR2 YENEEA. CDR3 residues: CASSPRTSANTGELFF. DNA for the CDR3: TGTGCCAGCAGCCCCAGGACTAGCGCGAACACCGGGGAGCTGTTTTTT.

The chain joins TRBV5-4 to TRBJ1-4; D possibly corresponds to TRBD1 (6 bases). The V gene lost 4 bases and the J gene lost 7 bases, with 14 bases spanning the gap. This CDR3 region has 14 residues. Germline V gene sequence: CDR1 SGHNT, CDR2 YYREEE (reference sequence). The DNA for the CDR3 is TGTGCCAGCAGCCCTGGGGGGGCAGGTGAAAAACTGTTTTTT. Translating it yields CASSPGGAGEKLFF.

This clone came up once. The rearrangement uses TRBV20-1 and TRBJ2-7, with 7 bases that match TRBD2. Per the germline V gene, CDR1 is DFQATT and CDR2 is SNEGSKA (reference sequence). V lost 3 bases, J lost 4 bases, and 9 bases stayed unmatched. This CDR3 has 14 amino acids. The CDR3 DNA sequence: TGCAGTGCTAGTCATCGGGCTAGCGGATACGAGCAGTACTTC. It codes for CSASHRASGYEQYF.

This clone was recorded only once. V and J are TRBV7-9 and TRBJ2-2; the D gene is possibly TRBD2 (5 bases). Germline V gene lookup returns CDR1 SEHNR and CDR2 FQNEAQ (reference sequence). CDR3 size: 12 residues. Trimming took off 4 bases at V and 5 bases at J, with 5 bases between the two ends. CDR3 region: CASSSGTGELFF. CDR3 DNA sequence: TGTGCCAGCAGCTCGGGGACCGGGGAGCTGTTTTTT.

This chain uses TRBV11-2 with TRBJ2-1; 9 bases match TRBD2. V shed 6 bases, J shed 5 bases, and the junction held 8 bases outside the gene matches. This CDR3 is 15 amino acids long. Germline CDR1 SGHAT, CDR2 FQNNGV. CDR3 nucleotide sequence: TGTGCCAGCAGGTTTAGCGGGGGCCAGAACAATGAGCAGTTCTTC. This translates into CASRFSGGQNNEQFF.

The J gene is TRBJ2-5, the V gene TRBV2, with 7 bases aligning to TRBD1. The CDR3 contains 14 residues. Germline V gene lookup returns CDR1 SNHLY and CDR2 FYNNEI. V lost 5 bases, J lost 4 bases, and 7 bases stayed unmatched. The CDR3 protein is CASSLQGIGETQYF. The CDR3 nucleotides read TGTGCCAGCAGTCTACAGGGGATCGGAGAGACCCAGTACTTC.

The chain carries TRBV27 and TRBJ2-1, with D uncertain. Between the trimmed V and J ends, which lost 2 bases and 0 bases, there was a span of 11 bases. The CDR3 sequence is 16 residues long. Germline V CDR1 and CDR2: MNHEY, SMNVEV (reference sequence). CDR3 sequence: CASSLRYASSYNEQFF. CDR3 nucleotide sequence: TGTGCCAGCAGTTTACGATACGCCAGCTCCTACAATGAGCAGTTCTTC.